Below, 4 T cell receptor beta chains from the same sample are listed, as sequenced in a study of OX40 agonist ivuxolimab in advanced cancers. Assay: immunoSEQ multiplex PCR; the TCRdb copy retains only in-frame clones and omits some. The sample has around 99,000 clones, 75% to 95% seen once. The specimen comprised CD4+ or CD8+ T cells sorted from blood, sampled in a trial of the OX40 agonist ivuxolimab. Every receptor here comes from an adult with an advanced solid tumor such as melanoma, head and neck, liver or kidney cancer.

The J gene is TRBJ2-2, the V gene TRBV14; D ambiguous. Germline V CDR1 and CDR2: SGHDN, FVKESK. V lost 0 bases and J 0 bases, leaving 11 bases between the germline ends. The CDR3 is 17 amino acids. CDR3: CASSQDLTGANTGELFF. CDR3 DNA: TGTGCCAGCAGCCAAGATCTGACGGGCGCGAACACCGGGGAGCTGTTTTTT.

The CDR3 is CASSPRGGQNEQYF. DNA of the CDR3: TGTGCCAGCAGTCCCAGGGGAGGGCAAAACGAGCAGTACTTC. The J gene is TRBJ2-7, the V gene TRBV7-2, with a tentative D call TRBD2 (7 bases). CDR1 is SGHTA, CDR2 FQGNSA, per germline. Trimming took 6 bases from V and 5 from J, leaving 17 bases between them. The CDR3 spans 14 residues.

The chain has TRBV5-1 and TRBJ2-7, with D possibly being TRBD1 or TRBD2 (5 bases each). CDR3 length: 14 residues. V was trimmed by 1 base and J by 0 bases, leaving 8 bases between them. CDR1 and CDR2 from the germline V gene are SGHRS and YFSETQ. The CDR3 bases are TGCGCCAGCAGCTTGCCAGGGAGCTCCTACGAGCAGTACTTC. Its protein product is CASSLPGSSYEQYF.

This chain uses TRBV2 with TRBJ2-1, with 11 bases identical to TRBD2. Germline V gives CDR1 SNHLY, CDR2 FYNNEI. The CDR3 has 15 residues. Trimming removed 3 bases from V and 6 bases from J; junction bases left unmatched: 4. CDR3 residues: CASSDFSGRANEQFF. CDR3 nucleotides: TGTGCCAGCAGTGACTTTAGCGGGAGGGCCAATGAGCAGTTCTTC. The full variable domain, with the rest looked up from reference TRBV2 and TRBJ2-1, is EPEVTQTPSHQVTQMGQEVILRCVPISNHLYFYWYRQILGQKVEFLVSFYNNEISEKSEIFDDQFSVERPDGSNFTLKIRSTKLEDSAMYFCASSDFSGRANEQFFGPGTRLTVL.